This TCR beta chain was recovered during a study of T cells in Graves' hyperthyroidism and ophthalmopathy. RNA transcripts yielded amplified TCR beta CDR3 regions. First-round RT-PCR with HTBI primers amplified the TCR CDR3 region. TCRdb recomputed calls from the multiplex PCR reads with MiXCR, one row per CDR3 protein. The sample includes around 450,000 distinct CDR3 sequences, less than 20% seen only once; the top ten take almost 8%. Sequenced sample: blood. This TCR derives from a woman younger than 35 with Graves' hyperthyroidism.

As DNA, the CDR3 is TGTGCCAGCAGTTCACGTGAAGTTACCGGGACAGGGGGCGACGAGCAGTACTTC. Protein sequence: CASSSREVTGTGGDEQYF. The genes are TRBV27 and TRBJ2-7; 12 bases are a match to TRBD1. CDR1 is MNHEY and CDR2 is SMNVEV in the germline V gene (reference sequence). J gave up 5 bases and V 4 bases, and 15 bases lay outside the gene matches. The CDR3 runs 18 residues.